These 18 T cell receptor beta chains were sequenced from one sample in a study of blood T cell repertoires in COVID-19. TCRdb's table, derived via immunoSEQ multiplex PCR, lists solely in-frame clones and lacks some. The sample lists 310,000 or so clones; over 75% were seen once. Specimen: PBMCs or T cells enriched from blood (not recorded which). The source of these receptors is a woman aged 30 to 39 who had recovered from COVID-19.

The V gene is TRBV5-5, the J gene TRBJ1-1, with a possible D match to TRBD1 (5 bases). The CDR3 is 15 amino acids. Per germline, CDR1 SGHKS and CDR2 YYEKEE (reference sequence). V was clipped by 0 bases and J by 1 base, with 10 bases between them. In nucleotides, the CDR3 is TGTGCCAGCAGCTTGGGCGGGGCGCAGAACACTGAAGCTTTCTTT. As protein: CASSLGGAQNTEAFF.

The chain is built from TRBV5-1 and TRBJ2-2; tentatively, D is TRBD1 (6 bases). Trimming left V 0 bases short and J 3 bases short, with 15 bases between. From germline, CDR1 is SGHRS and CDR2 YFSETQ. The CDR3 is made up of 17 amino acids. The CDR3 is CASSLAGRSGDTGELFF. Written as DNA, the CDR3 is TGCGCCAGCAGCTTGGCCGGCCGGTCAGGGGACACCGGGGAGCTGTTTTTT. Supplemented by reference TRBV5-1 and TRBJ2-2, the full variable domain reads KAGVTQTPRYLIKTRGQQVTLSCSPISGHRSVSWYQQTPGQGLQFLFEYFSETQRNKGNFPGRFSGRQFSNSRSEMNVSTLELGDSALYLCASSLAGRSGDTGELFFGEGSRLTVL.

The CDR3 nucleotides read TGTGCCTGGAGTGTATTCAGGGACACTGAAGCTTTCTTT. It yields the protein CAWSVFRDTEAFF. V usage is TRBV30 and J usage is TRBJ1-1; possible D gene TRBD1, 5 bases. CDR1 and CDR2 (germline): GTSNPN, SVGIG (reference sequence). This CDR3 has 13 residues. Trimming took off 0 bases at V and 3 bases at J, with 8 bases between the two ends.

The genes are TRBV2 and TRBJ2-1; TRBD1 is a possible D gene (6 bases). Germline V lookup: CDR1 SNHLY, CDR2 FYNNEI. The CDR3 is 13 amino acids. V was clipped by 5 bases and J by 7 bases, with 12 bases between them. The CDR3 nucleotides read TGTGCCAGCAGTCTCGAGGGGGAGAATGAGCAGTTCTTC. Protein sequence: CASSLEGENEQFF. Full variable domain (remainder filled in from reference TRBV2 and TRBJ2-1): EPEVTQTPSHQVTQMGQEVILRCVPISNHLYFYWYRQILGQKVEFLVSFYNNEISEKSEIFDDQFSVERPDGSNFTLKIRSTKLEDSAMYFCASSLEGENEQFFGPGTRLTVL.

The chain combines TRBV7-8 with TRBJ2-4; 9 nucleotides align to TRBD2. This CDR3 region has 15 residues. Germline V lookup: CDR1 SGHVS, CDR2 FQNEAQ. J lost 9 bases, V lost 0 bases, and 6 bases had no gene match. CDR3 protein: CASSLARGGQGIQYF. DNA for the CDR3: TGTGCCAGCAGCTTAGCGCGGGGGGGGCAGGGCATTCAGTACTTC. Filled out from reference TRBV7-8 and TRBJ2-4, the complete variable domain reads GAGVSQSPRYKVAKRGQDVALRCDPISGHVSLFWYQQALGQGPEFLTYFQNEAQLDKSGLPSDRFFAERPEGSVSTLKIQRTQQEDSAVYLCASSLARGGQGIQYFGAGTRLSVL.

The chain links TRBV7-9 to TRBJ2-6, with 7 bases aligning to TRBD2. With V trimmed by 5 bases and J by 0 bases, 7 bases remained unmatched. Germline V gene sequence: CDR1 SEHNR, CDR2 FQNEAQ (reference sequence). The CDR3 is 17 residues long. The CDR3: CASSPGLQDSGANVLTF. For the CDR3, the DNA is TGTGCCAGCAGCCCGGGACTACAGGACTCTGGGGCCAACGTCCTGACTTTC.

The chain uses TRBV2 and TRBJ1-5; D is unresolved. CDR3 length equals 13 residues. With 3 bases removed from V and 3 bases from J, the gap between germline ends came to 6 bases. Germline V gives CDR1 SNHLY, CDR2 FYNNEI. CDR3 region: CASSDSDNQPQHF. The CDR3 DNA reads TGTGCCAGCAGTGACAGCGACAATCAGCCCCAGCATTTT. The full variable domain, its missing parts supplied by reference TRBV2 and TRBJ1-5, is EPEVTQTPSHQVTQMGQEVILRCVPISNHLYFYWYRQILGQKVEFLVSFYNNEISEKSEIFDDQFSVERPDGSNFTLKIRSTKLEDSAMYFCASSDSDNQPQHFGDGTRLSIL.

This clone was counted once. The chain links TRBV7-9 to TRBJ1-5, with 12 bases identical to TRBD1. CDR1 is SEHNR, CDR2 FQNEAQ, per germline (reference sequence). The J segment lost 6 bases and the V segment lost 5 bases, leaving 14 bases of the junction unmatched. This CDR3 is 18 amino acids long. CDR3 protein: CASSPGQGASWSLQPQHF. CDR3 nucleotide sequence: TGTGCCAGCAGCCCGGGACAGGGGGCATCCTGGTCTCTTCAGCCCCAGCATTTT.

The V and J genes are TRBV9 and TRBJ2-1; 10 positions agree with TRBD2. Germline lookup yields CDR1 SGDLS and CDR2 YYNGEE. The CDR3 runs 18 residues. V lost 0 bases and J lost 4; bases outside the gene matches: 10. For the CDR3, the DNA is TGTGCCAGCAGCGTAGAAGTGGTTGGGACTAGCGCGTACAATGAGCAGTTCTTC. This sequence encodes CASSVEVVGTSAYNEQFF. Full variable domain (outside the CDR3, taken from reference TRBV9 and TRBJ2-1): DSGVTQTPKHLITATGQRVTLRCSPRSGDLSVYWYQQSLDQGLQFLIQYYNGEERAKGNILERFSAQQFPDLHSELNLSSLELGDSALYFCASSVEVVGTSAYNEQFFGPGTRLTVL.

This clone came up once. The chain uses TRBV9 and TRBJ2-1; D ambiguous. Germline values: CDR1 SGDLS, CDR2 YYNGEE. V was shortened by 7 bases and J by 12 bases, with 20 bases between the two germline ends. The CDR3 has 13 amino acids. In nucleotides, the CDR3 is TGTGCCAGCCACGCGTTAACCTCCCCGGGGCAGTTCTTC. Residues: CASHALTSPGQFF.

The chain joins TRBV15 to TRBJ2-1; TRBD2 matches at 9 bases. V dropped 0 bases and J dropped 9; count of bases not matched to a gene: 18. This CDR3 spans 19 amino acids. Germline CDR1 is LNHNV and CDR2 is YYDKDF (reference sequence). The DNA of the CDR3 is TGTGCCACCAGCAGAGATCGGAGGGAGAAAAGCGGGAGGAATGGTGAGCAGTTCTTC. As protein: CATSRDRREKSGRNGEQFF. The complete variable domain, with remaining parts taken from reference TRBV15 and TRBJ2-1, reads DAMVIQNPRYQVTQFGKPVTLSCSQTLNHNVMYWYQQKSSQAPKLLFHYYDKDFNNEADTPDNFQSRRPNTSFCFLDIRSPGLGDTAMYLCATSRDRREKSGRNGEQFFGPGTRLTVL.

The chain employs TRBV19 and TRBJ1-5; TRBD1 might be the D (6 bases). The CDR3 totals 18 residues. Germline V gene lookup returns CDR1 LNHDA and CDR2 SQIVND (reference sequence). The ends were cut back, 1 base at V and 0 bases at J, with 16 bases in the middle. CDR3 bases: TGTGCCAGTAGTATAGGGGGCGGCACAGGGATTAGCAATCAGCCCCAGCATTTT. This codes for CASSIGGGTGISNQPQHF.

The chain has TRBV19 and TRBJ1-1; D not resolved. V was shortened by 11 bases and J by 1 base, with 8 bases between the two germline ends. Germline V gene lookup returns CDR1 LNHDA and CDR2 SQIVND (reference sequence). The CDR3 totals 11 residues. The DNA of the CDR3 is TGTGCCTGTGGCAGGAACACTGAAGCTTTCTTT. Encoded protein: CACGRNTEAFF.

The rearrangement links TRBV29-1 to TRBJ2-1; possibly TRBD1 for D (6 bases). Between the trimmed V and J ends, which lost 5 bases and 3 bases, there was a span of 14 bases. The CDR3 contains 14 residues. Germline lookup yields CDR1 SQVTM and CDR2 ANQGSEA. CDR3 sequence: CSVPMGAVYNEQFF. CDR3 sequence (DNA): TGCAGCGTTCCCATGGGGGCAGTCTACAATGAGCAGTTCTTC.

V is TRBV19 and J is TRBJ2-5, with D maybe TRBD1 (5 bases). Germline V gives CDR1 LNHDA, CDR2 SQIVND (reference sequence). Trimming cost V 1 base and J 4 bases, with 10 bases left between them. This CDR3 has 14 residues. In DNA form, the CDR3 reads TGTGCCAGTAGTATAGGACAGCCCAGAGAGACCCAGTACTTC. Its protein is CASSIGQPRETQYF.

The CDR3 nucleotides are TGTGCCAGCAGTTTAATTCGGGACATGAACACTGAAGCTTTCTTT. It specifies CASSLIRDMNTEAFF. The chain combines TRBV27 with TRBJ1-1, with a tentative D call TRBD1 (6 bases). Trimming took 2 bases from V and 0 from J, leaving 10 bases between them. In germline, CDR1 is MNHEY, CDR2 SMNVEV (reference sequence). The CDR3 runs 15 residues.

The rearrangement joins TRBV7-9 to TRBJ2-4, with TRBD2 matching 7 bases. V shed 3 bases, J shed 3 bases, and the junction held 11 bases outside the gene matches. CDR1 SEHNR and CDR2 FQNEAQ come from the germline V gene (reference sequence). CDR3 length equals 17 residues. The CDR3 here is CASSLDQGGTSKNIQYF. The CDR3 bases are TGTGCCAGCAGCTTGGATCAGGGAGGGACCAGCAAAAACATTCAGTACTTC. Using reference TRBV7-9 and TRBJ2-4 for the parts outside the CDR3, the full variable domain is DTGVSQNPRHKITKRGQNVTFRCDPISEHNRLYWYRQTLGQGPEFLTYFQNEAQLEKSRLLSDRFSAERPKGSFSTLEIQRTEQGDSAMYLCASSLDQGGTSKNIQYFGAGTRLSVL.

The J gene is TRBJ1-4, the V gene TRBV7-2; D is perhaps TRBD1 (6 bases). Germline V CDR1 and CDR2: SGHTA, FQGNSA. The V gene lost 5 bases and the J gene lost 4 bases, with 14 bases spanning the gap. This CDR3 is 15 amino acids long. As DNA, the CDR3 is TGTGCCAGCAGCAAAGCGGTAGGGGGTAATGAAAAACTGTTTTTT. Translated, it gives CASSKAVGGNEKLFF.